This entry describes one T cell receptor (beta chain). Its antigen remains unidentified. Germline loops: CDR1 SGHDN, CDR2 FVKESK. V dropped 0 bases and J dropped 4 bases, with 17 bases sitting between them. This CDR3 is 17 amino acids long. These data are taken from a study of T cell clones after liver transplantation. Study-wide background: Standard immunosuppression, with no induction, continued until 12-24 months after transplant. Study-level points and caveats: Post-transplant, graft-donor-reactive CD4 TCRbeta sequences in blood dropped significantly in 5 of 8 subjects.

Using immunoSEQ multiplex PCR, the repertoire was profiled, and TCRdb retains in-frame clones only, with some absent. Among roughly 40,000 clones listed, about 86% were seen once. CD3+CD4+ and CD3+CD8+ cells were FACS-sorted from thawed unstimulated PBMCs. The chain links TRBV14 to TRBJ2-3, with D perhaps TRBD1 (7 bases). This specimen was CD4+ T cells from blood, taken 24 months after liver transplant. The receptor was isolated from a human patient who received a liver transplant. Some T cells may be transferred from the graft donor. The CDR3 here is CASSQELGLTGSDTQYF. CDR3 sequence (DNA): TGTGCCAGCAGCCAAGAATTGGGACTGACAGGGTCAGATACGCAGTATTTT. Full variable domain (outside the CDR3, taken from reference TRBV14 and TRBJ2-3): EAGVTQFPSHSVIEKGQTVTLRCDPISGHDNLYWYRRVMGKEIKFLLHFVKESKQDESGMPNNRFLAERTGGTYSTLKVQPAELEDSGVYFCASSQELGLTGSDTQYFGPGTRLTVL.